The source of this T cell receptor beta chain is a study of T cells in localized non-small cell lung cancer. Whole-study findings and limits: Elevated circulating T cell density in blood was associated with longer overall survival. In adjacent lung, a median roughly 53 of the top 100 tumor clones were found. Measurement of T cell clonality placed uninvolved adjacent lung highest, above the level in tumor. Investigators sequenced only a single tumor region, leaving heterogeneity possible.

In regard to this clone: The antigen is undetermined.

Repertoires were generated with immunoSEQ multiplex PCR, while TCRdb's copy carries only in-frame clones and drops some. Found here are about 59,000 clones, 90% to 95% of them singletons; the top ten hold 15% to 20%. The CDR3 extends over 13 amino acids. Germline V lookup: CDR1 SQVTM, CDR2 ANQGSEA. The sample here was peripheral blood, taken before any cancer treatment. This chain uses TRBV29-1 with TRBJ2-2, with 9 bases that match TRBD1. This TCR was sampled from a man aged 35-75 years with stage I lung adenocarcinoma. In DNA form, the CDR3 reads TGCAGTATGACAGGGGGGGACACCGGGGAGCTGTTTTTT. Its translation is CSMTGGDTGELFF.